The present T cell receptor (beta chain) was sequenced within a study of blood T cell repertoires in COVID-19. Study-level information: Acute-phase and convalescent COVID-19 samples originated in the United States, Italy and Spain. Sources were T cells, B-cell-depleted T cells, or PBMCs; the material itself was cDNA or gDNA.

Authors' processing steps: Reference gene primer amplification gave nucleated cell count estimates. Measured with immunoSEQ multiplex PCR; TCRdb has only the in-frame clones, and not every one. V and J calls and clone size are those listed in that table; D and trimming were worked out from the DNA. The sample has some 48,000 clones, about 92% seen once. Germline assignment: CDR1 SGHTS and CDR2 YDEGEE. Unmatched junction bases numbered 3, after V lost 4 bases and J lost 0 bases. CDR3 length: 14 residues. The sequenced material came from peripheral blood. The TCR was taken from a man between 65 and 80 years old with active COVID-19. V usage is TRBV5-8 and J usage is TRBJ2-5; 7 bases line up with TRBD1. The CDR3 region is CASSRGQYQETQYF. CDR3 DNA sequence: TGTGCCAGCAGCCGGGGACAGTACCAAGAGACCCAGTACTTC.